The 7 T cell receptor beta chains reported below all come from one sample, sequenced in a study of human T cells and chemical hapten exposure. TCRdb reanalysed the RACE reads using MiXCR and keeps one entry per CDR3 protein. The sample comprises around 99,000 distinct CDR3 sequences, roughly a tenth of which are singletons, and approximately 3% rests with the top ten. Time point here: patch test 2, 6 weeks after DPC sensitization. Stated treatment: therapeutic diphenylcyclopropenone sensitization with weekly scalp DPC. The sequencing used whole blood, collected in connection with sensitization to the hapten diphenylcyclopropenone (DPC). These receptors came from a woman in her thirties or forties with alopecia areata. Some clones in this sample may be carry-over from other donors' samples.

The sample holds a few counts of this clonotype. The chain has TRBV4-3 and TRBJ1-6; D might be TRBD1 (6 bases). In germline, CDR1 is LGHNA, CDR2 YSLEER. Trimming cost V 2 bases and J 0 bases, with 17 bases left between them. The CDR3 sequence is 19 residues long. CDR3 residues: CASSQMQTGWSSYNSPLHF. For the CDR3, the DNA is TGCGCCAGCAGCCAAATGCAGACAGGTTGGAGCTCCTATAATTCACCCCTCCACTTT.

This clonotype was seen a handful of times. This rearrangement joins TRBV6-2 or TRBV6-3 to TRBJ2-3; D remains ambiguous. CDR1 is MNHEY, CDR2 SVGEGT, per germline. V gave up 0 bases and J gave up 1 base, with 11 bases separating them. The CDR3 consists of 16 residues. The CDR3 DNA is TGTGCCAGCAGTTACTCGATTCGAGACCGCACAGATACGCAGTATTTT. Translated: CASSYSIRDRTDTQYF.

The sample holds many counts of this clonotype. The V call is TRBV24-1, the J call TRBJ2-1; 7 nucleotides line up with TRBD2. V was clipped by 3 bases and J by 0 bases; unmatched bases: 13. CDR1 is KGHDR, CDR2 SFDVKD, per germline. This CDR3 is 19 amino acids long. As DNA, the CDR3 is TGTGCCACCAGTGATCAAGGCGGGGGATTCAAGAGCTCCTACAATGAGCAGTTCTTC. Translating it yields CATSDQGGGFKSSYNEQFF.

This clonotype turned up a few times. The genes are TRBV24-1 and TRBJ2-3; 10 nucleotides align to TRBD2. V shed 9 bases, J shed 1 base, and the junction held 3 bases outside the gene matches. This CDR3 spans 14 amino acids. Germline V gene sequence: CDR1 KGHDR, CDR2 SFDVKD. CDR3 in DNA: TGTGCCACCGGAGGACTAGCGGGCACAGATACGCAGTATTTT. Its protein is CATGGLAGTDTQYF.

This clonotype was found many times. J is TRBJ2-7 and V is TRBV6-2 or TRBV6-3, with D unresolved. V dropped 6 bases and J dropped 4 bases, with 10 bases sitting between them. Germline V lookup: CDR1 MNHEY, CDR2 SVGEGT. This CDR3 is built from 12 residues. The CDR3 loop is CASRRREYEQYF. CDR3 in DNA: TGTGCCAGCAGAAGAAGGGAATACGAGCAGTACTTC.

This clonotype was counted between two and nine times. The V and J genes are TRBV7-2 and TRBJ2-1; TRBD2 matches 12 bases. After removal of 3 bases from V and 4 bases from J, the junction contained 4 bases not matched to a gene. Looked up from germline, CDR1 is SGHTA and CDR2 is FQGNSA. The length of the CDR3 is 16 residues. In nucleotides, the CDR3 is TGTGCCAGCAGCTTGTTGGGACTAGCGGGTTACAATGAGCAGTTCTTC. Translating it yields CASSLLGLAGYNEQFF.

The sample holds many counts of this clonotype. The V call is TRBV6-5, the J call TRBJ2-3; TRBD2 agrees at 8 bases. V was clipped by 6 bases and J by 4 bases; unmatched bases: 9. The CDR3 runs to 15 residues. Germline-derived CDR1 and CDR2 are MNHEY and SVGAGI. The CDR3 region is CASRPVAGRADTQYF. As DNA, the CDR3 is TGTGCCAGCAGACCCGTAGCGGGGAGGGCAGATACGCAGTATTTT.